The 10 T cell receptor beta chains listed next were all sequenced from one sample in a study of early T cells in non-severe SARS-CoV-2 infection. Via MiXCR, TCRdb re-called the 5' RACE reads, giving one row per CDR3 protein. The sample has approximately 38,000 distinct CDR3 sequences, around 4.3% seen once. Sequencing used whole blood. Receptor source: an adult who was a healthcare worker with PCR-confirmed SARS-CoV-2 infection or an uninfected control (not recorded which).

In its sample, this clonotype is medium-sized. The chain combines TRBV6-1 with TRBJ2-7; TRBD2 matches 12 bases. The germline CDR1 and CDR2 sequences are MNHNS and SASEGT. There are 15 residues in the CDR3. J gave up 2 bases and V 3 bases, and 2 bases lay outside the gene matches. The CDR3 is CASSELAGGPYEQYF. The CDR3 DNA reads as TGTGCCAGCAGTGAGCTAGCGGGAGGGCCCTACGAGCAGTACTTC.

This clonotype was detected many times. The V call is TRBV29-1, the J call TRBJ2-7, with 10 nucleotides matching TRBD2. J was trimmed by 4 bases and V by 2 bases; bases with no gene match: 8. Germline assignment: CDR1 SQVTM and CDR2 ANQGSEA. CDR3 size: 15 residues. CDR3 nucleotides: TGCAGCGTTGAAACAGGACTAGCGGAAGGGTACGAGCAGTACTTC. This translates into CSVETGLAEGYEQYF.

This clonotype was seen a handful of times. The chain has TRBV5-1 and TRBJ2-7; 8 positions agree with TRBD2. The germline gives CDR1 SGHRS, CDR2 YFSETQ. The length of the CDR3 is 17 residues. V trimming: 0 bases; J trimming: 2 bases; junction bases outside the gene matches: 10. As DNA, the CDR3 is TGCGCCAGCAGCTTGGACGTAAGGGGACTAGGTCCCTACGAGCAGTACTTC. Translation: CASSLDVRGLGPYEQYF.

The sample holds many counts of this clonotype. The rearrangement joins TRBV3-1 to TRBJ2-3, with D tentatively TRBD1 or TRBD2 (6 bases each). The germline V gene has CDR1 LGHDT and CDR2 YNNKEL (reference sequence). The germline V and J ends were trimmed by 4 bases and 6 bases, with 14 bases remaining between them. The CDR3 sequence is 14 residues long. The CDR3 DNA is TGTGCCAGCAGCCTCCAAAGGGGGGCCGATACGCAGTATTTT. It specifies CASSLQRGADTQYF.

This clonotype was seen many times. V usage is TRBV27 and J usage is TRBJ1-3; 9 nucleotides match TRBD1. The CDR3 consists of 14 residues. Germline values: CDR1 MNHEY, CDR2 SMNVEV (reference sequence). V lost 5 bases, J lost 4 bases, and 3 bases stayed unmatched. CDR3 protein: CASSPGTGGNTIYF. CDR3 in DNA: TGTGCCAGCAGTCCCGGGACAGGGGGAAACACCATATATTTT.

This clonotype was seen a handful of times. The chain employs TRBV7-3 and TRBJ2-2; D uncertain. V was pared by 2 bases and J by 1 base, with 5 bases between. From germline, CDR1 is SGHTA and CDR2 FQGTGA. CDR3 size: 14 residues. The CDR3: CASSLLLNTGELFF. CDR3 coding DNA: TGTGCCAGCAGCTTACTTTTGAACACCGGGGAGCTGTTTTTT.

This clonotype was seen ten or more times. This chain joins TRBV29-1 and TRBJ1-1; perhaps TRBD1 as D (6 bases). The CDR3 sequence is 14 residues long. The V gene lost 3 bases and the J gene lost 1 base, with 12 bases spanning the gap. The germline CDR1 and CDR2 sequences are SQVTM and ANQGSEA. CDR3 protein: CSVESQGSNTEAFF. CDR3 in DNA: TGCAGCGTTGAGTCCCAGGGGTCGAACACTGAAGCTTTCTTT.

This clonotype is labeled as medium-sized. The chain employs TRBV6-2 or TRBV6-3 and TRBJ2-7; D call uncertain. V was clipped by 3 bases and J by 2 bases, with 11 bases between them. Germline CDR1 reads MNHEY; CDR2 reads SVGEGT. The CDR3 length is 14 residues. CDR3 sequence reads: CASSYSSSPYEQYF. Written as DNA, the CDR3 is TGTGCCAGCAGTTATTCCAGCTCTCCCTACGAGCAGTACTTC.

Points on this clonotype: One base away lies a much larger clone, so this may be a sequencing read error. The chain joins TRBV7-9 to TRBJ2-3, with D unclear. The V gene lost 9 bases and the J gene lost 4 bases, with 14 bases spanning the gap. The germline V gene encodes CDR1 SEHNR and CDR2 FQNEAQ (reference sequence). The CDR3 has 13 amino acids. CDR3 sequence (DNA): TGTGCCAGTGGGCGGTCTGGCCCAGATACGCAGTATTTT. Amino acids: CASGRSGPDTQYF.

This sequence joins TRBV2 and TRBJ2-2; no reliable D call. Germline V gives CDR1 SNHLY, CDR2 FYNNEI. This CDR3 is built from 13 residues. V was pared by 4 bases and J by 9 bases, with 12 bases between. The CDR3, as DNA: TGTGCCAGCAGTGTACAGCTTCGCCGGGAGCTGTTTTTT. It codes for CASSVQLRRELFF.